The 11 T cell receptor beta chains in this list originate from one sample, sequenced in a study of cytomegalovirus exposure and HLA in healthy donors (dated by TCRdb to the late 2010s). Receptor amplification or capture employed the immunoSEQ multiplex PCR assay. A mixture of 60 forward primers for TCR Vbeta segments and 13 reverse primers for TCR Jbeta segments was used in the multiplex PCR. TCRdb limited this immuneACCESS table to in-frame rearrangements with V and J called. A share of clones is missing; checked studies link under half to unresolved V genes, and the rest is unexplained. The sample's table covers about 150,000 clones. The top ten constitute roughly 1.9% of the sample. Material: PBMCs. These receptors were obtained from a man in his thirties or forties in good health and CMV-seronegative.

V usage is TRBV28 and J usage is TRBJ1-5; a weak D match, TRBD1 (6 bases). The germline CDR1 and CDR2 sequences are MDHEN and SYDVKM. The CDR3 is 17 residues long. V was pared by 2 bases and J by 1 base, with 15 bases between. The CDR3 reads CASSLPGPRGSNQPQHF. CDR3 nucleotides: TGTGCCAGCAGTTTACCCGGGCCCAGGGGAAGCAATCAGCCCCAGCATTTT.

J is TRBJ1-5 and V is TRBV11-2; no reliable D call. Germline-derived CDR1 and CDR2 are SGHAT and FQNNGV. The V gene lost 2 bases and the J gene lost 3 bases, with 8 bases spanning the gap. The CDR3 spans 14 residues. The CDR3 bases are TGTGCCAGCAGCTTACAGATCGACAATCAGCCCCAGCATTTT. Its protein product is CASSLQIDNQPQHF. The variable domain in full, with the rest retrieved from reference TRBV11-2 and TRBJ1-5, is EAGVAQSPRYKIIEKRQSVAFWCNPISGHATLYWYQQILGQGPKLLIQFQNNGVVDDSQLPKDRFSAERLKGVDSTLKIQPAKLEDSAVYLCASSLQIDNQPQHFGDGTRLSIL.

The chain is built from TRBV28 and TRBJ1-1; 9 nucleotides agree with TRBD1. The CDR3 contains 12 residues. The J segment lost 9 bases and the V segment lost 5 bases, leaving 4 bases of the junction unmatched. Germline CDR1 reads MDHEN; CDR2 reads SYDVKM. CDR3 sequence: CASSPGTGKAFF. The CDR3 bases are TGTGCCAGCAGTCCCGGGACAGGGAAAGCTTTCTTT.

This chain connects TRBV7-6 to TRBJ2-5; no firm D call. Germline CDR1 is SGHVS and CDR2 is FNYEAQ. The CDR3 consists of 14 residues. With 4 bases removed from V and 0 bases from J, the gap between germline ends came to 9 bases. CDR3 nucleotide sequence: TGTGCCAGCAGCTCCTACCCGTACCAAGAGACCCAGTACTTC. Protein: CASSSYPYQETQYF.

The V and J genes are TRBV7-9 and TRBJ1-2, with D possibly being TRBD1 (6 bases). CDR1 is SEHNR, CDR2 FQNEAQ, per germline (reference sequence). CDR3 length: 14 residues. V was shortened by 3 bases and J by 4 bases, with 12 bases between the two germline ends. The CDR3 DNA sequence: TGTGCCAGCAGCTTCGCCACAGGGACCTATGGCTACACCTTC. It yields the protein CASSFATGTYGYTF.

The CDR3 nucleotides are TGTGCCAGTATCCCCGGTGACAGTATGAACACTGAAGCTTTCTTT. Translation: CASIPGDSMNTEAFF. The chain has TRBV19 and TRBJ1-1, with D possibly matching TRBD1 (5 bases). The CDR3 sequence is 15 residues long. V dropped 7 bases and J dropped 0 bases, with 15 bases sitting between them. CDR1 is LNHDA and CDR2 is SQIVND in the germline V gene (reference sequence). Complete variable domain (other parts from reference TRBV19 and TRBJ1-1): DGGITQSPKYLFRKEGQNVTLSCEQNLNHDAMYWYRQDPGQGLRLIYYSQIVNDFQKGDIAEGYSVSREKKESFPLTVTSAQKNPTAFYLCASIPGDSMNTEAFFGQGTRLTVV.

The CDR3 is CASSGLSHEQYF. In DNA, the CDR3 is TGCGCCAGTTCAGGGCTATCCCACGAGCAGTACTTC. The chain employs TRBV4-1 and TRBJ2-7, with D maybe TRBD1 (5 bases). V lost 9 bases to trimming and J lost 5 bases, with 14 bases between them. CDR1 MGHRA and CDR2 YSYEKL come from the germline V gene. This CDR3 contains 12 residues.

The chain joins TRBV28 to TRBJ1-1, with a weak D call TRBD1 (5 bases). The V gene lost 6 bases and the J gene lost 0 bases, with 14 bases spanning the gap. This CDR3 is 15 amino acids long. Germline CDR1 is MDHEN and CDR2 is SYDVKM. CDR3 sequence reads: CASSGGGPMNTEAFF. The DNA for the CDR3 is TGTGCCAGCAGCGGGGGGGGTCCCATGAACACTGAAGCTTTCTTT.

The chain couples TRBV4-2 to TRBJ2-4, with D possibly TRBD1 on 6 matching bases. Per the germline V gene, CDR1 is LGHNA and CDR2 is YNFKEQ. The ends were cut back, 2 bases at V and 5 bases at J, with 13 bases in the middle. The CDR3 is 15 residues long. The CDR3 nucleotides are TGTGCCAGCAGCCAAAGTCAGGGGTTGCAAAACATTCAGTACTTC. Translated: CASSQSQGLQNIQYF.

V is TRBV5-1 and J is TRBJ1-1; TRBD1 matches at 11 bases. With V trimmed by 1 base and J by 4 bases, 3 bases remained unmatched. Germline values: CDR1 SGHRS, CDR2 YFSETQ. The CDR3 consists of 15 residues. The CDR3 coding sequence is TGCGCCAGCAGCTTGCTAGGGACAGGGGGCACTGAAGCTTTCTTT. It specifies CASSLLGTGGTEAFF.

The V call is TRBV12-5, the J call TRBJ2-1, with a tentative D call TRBD2 (5 bases). Germline values: CDR1 LGHNT, CDR2 FRNRAP. Trimming took off 0 bases at V and 0 bases at J, with 9 bases between the two ends. The CDR3 sequence is 16 residues long. The CDR3 is CASGLVFGGSYNEQFF. CDR3 bases: TGTGCTAGTGGTTTGGTATTTGGAGGCTCCTACAATGAGCAGTTCTTC.